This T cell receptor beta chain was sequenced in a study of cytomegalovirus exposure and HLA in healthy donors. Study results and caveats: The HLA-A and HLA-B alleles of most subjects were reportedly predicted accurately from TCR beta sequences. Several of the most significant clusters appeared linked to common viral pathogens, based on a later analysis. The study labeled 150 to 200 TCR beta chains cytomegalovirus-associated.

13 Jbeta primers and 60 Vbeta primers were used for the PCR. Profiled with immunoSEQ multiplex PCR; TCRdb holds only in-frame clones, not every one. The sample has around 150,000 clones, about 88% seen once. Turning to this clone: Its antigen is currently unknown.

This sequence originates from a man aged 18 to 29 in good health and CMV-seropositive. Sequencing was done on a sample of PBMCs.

CDR3 nucleotide sequence: TGTGCCTGGAGTGTATTAGGTACTAGCGCAGATACGCAGTATTTT. Encoded protein: CAWSVLGTSADTQYF. The chain combines TRBV30 with TRBJ2-3; TRBD2 aligns across 7 bases. V trimming: 0 bases; J trimming: 4 bases; junction bases outside the gene matches: 7. Germline assignment: CDR1 GTSNPN and CDR2 SVGIG (reference sequence). CDR3 length: 15 amino acids. Filled out from reference TRBV30 and TRBJ2-3, the complete variable domain reads SQTIHQWPATLVQPVGSPLSLECTVEGTSNPNLYWYRQAAGRGLQLLFYSVGIGQISSEVPQNLSASRPQDRQFILSSKKLLLSDSGFYLCAWSVLGTSADTQYFGPGTRLTVL.